What follows are 16 T cell receptor beta chains derived from one specimen sequenced in a study of cytomegalovirus exposure and HLA in healthy donors. The PCR used 60 Vbeta and 13 Jbeta primers. TCRdb's copy holds only in-frame clones and misses some; the assay was immunoSEQ multiplex PCR. The data show roughly 200,000 clones, 79% seen once. The sample comprised PBMCs. All receptors come from a woman in her thirties or forties in good health and CMV-seronegative.

Remarks on this clone: A junction boundary mismatches the germline segment, possibly from a read error. This chain joins TRBV7-7 and TRBJ2-3, with D uncertain. Germline V lookup: CDR1 SSHAT, CDR2 FNYEAQ (reference sequence). The CDR3 loop spans 11 amino acids. Here the CDR3 reads CASSPRDTQYF. DNA of the CDR3: TGTGCTAGCAGCCCCCGAGATACGCAGTATTTT.

This rearrangement joins TRBV18 to TRBJ2-5; D perhaps matches TRBD2 (6 bases). Germline V gene sequence: CDR1 KGHSH, CDR2 LQKENI. The CDR3 contains 14 residues. Trimming cost V 0 bases and J 5 bases, with 10 bases left between them. CDR3 sequence: CASSPPLSGETQYF. The CDR3 bases are TGTGCCAGCTCACCACCACTGAGCGGGGAGACCCAGTACTTC.

The chain has TRBV6-5 and TRBJ2-1; TRBD2 might be the D (5 bases). Trimming took 0 bases from V and 2 from J, leaving 8 bases between them. This CDR3 has 15 amino acids. Per germline, CDR1 MNHEY and CDR2 SVGAGI. The CDR3 here is CASSYSSGAYNEQFF. Here the CDR3 DNA reads TGTGCCAGCAGTTACTCAAGCGGTGCCTACAATGAGCAGTTCTTC.

This sequence joins TRBV5-1 and TRBJ1-2; TRBD1 matches at 10 bases. The CDR3 covers 14 residues. CDR1 and CDR2 (germline): SGHRS, YFSETQ. The J segment lost 7 bases and the V segment lost 0 bases, leaving 3 bases of the junction unmatched. Here the CDR3 reads CASSLGGQGCGYTF. The CDR3 bases are TGCGCCAGCAGCTTGGGGGGACAGGGGTGTGGCTACACCTTC.

The chain combines TRBV29-1 with TRBJ2-1; 9 bases line up with TRBD2. The CDR3 sequence is 14 residues long. Germline CDR1 and CDR2: SQVTM and ANQGSEA. J gave up 4 bases and V 7 bases, and 8 bases lay outside the gene matches. CDR3 amino acids: CSAQSGLAYNEQFF. In DNA, the CDR3 is TGCAGCGCCCAGTCAGGACTAGCGTACAATGAGCAGTTCTTC.

The chain employs TRBV11-2 and TRBJ1-3; maybe TRBD1 (5 bases). Germline CDR1 is SGHAT and CDR2 is FQNNGV. This CDR3 spans 16 amino acids. Deletions cut 1 base from V and 4 bases from J, with 14 bases between. CDR3 region: CASSLGHSGSGNTIYF. The CDR3 bases are TGTGCCAGCAGCTTAGGGCATTCAGGGTCCGGAAACACCATATATTTT.

V and J are TRBV4-1 and TRBJ1-2; 9 nucleotides agree with TRBD1. The CDR3 spans 18 residues. The trim removed 1 base at V and 4 bases at J, leaving 13 bases unmatched. The germline V gene has CDR1 MGHRA and CDR2 YSYEKL. Here the CDR3 reads CASSQVLNRDRDAYGYTF. CDR3 nucleotide sequence: TGCGCCAGCAGCCAAGTCCTAAACCGGGACAGGGATGCCTATGGCTACACCTTC.

This clone was recorded only once. The chain uses TRBV5-4 and TRBJ2-3, with 8 positions matching TRBD2. The CDR3 has 16 amino acids. CDR1 is SGHNT, CDR2 YYREEE, per germline (reference sequence). Trimming took 0 bases from V and 1 from J; bases not matched to a gene: 4. The CDR3 loop reads CASSLVAGLGTDTQYF. CDR3 in DNA: TGTGCCAGCAGCTTGGTAGCGGGGCTCGGCACAGATACGCAGTATTTT.

J is TRBJ2-6 and V is TRBV5-8, with 8 bases aligning to TRBD1. The ends lost 4 bases at V and 3 bases at J; junction bases unmatched: 12. CDR1 is SGHTS and CDR2 is YDEGEE in the germline V gene. The CDR3 length is 18 residues. As DNA, the CDR3 is TGTGCCAGCAGCACAGTCCCGGGACAGGCGCGTGGGGCCAACGTCCTGACTTTC. It is translated as CASSTVPGQARGANVLTF.

The CDR3 bases are TGTGCCAGCAGCTTGGGGGGGGGCTACGAGCAGTACTTC. Translating gives CASSLGGGYEQYF. The gene calls are TRBV5-6 and TRBJ2-5; 7 nucleotides align to TRBD2. The J call may not be correct, given that the DNA end is closer to TRBJ2-7. CDR1 is SGHDT and CDR2 is YYEEEE in the germline V gene. The CDR3 is made up of 13 amino acids.

The V gene is TRBV29-1, the J gene TRBJ1-1, with D perhaps TRBD1 (5 bases). V lost 5 bases and J 0 bases, leaving 10 bases between the germline ends. The CDR3 is 13 residues long. Looked up from germline, CDR1 is SQVTM and CDR2 is ANQGSEA. CDR3 DNA sequence: TGCAGCGTTCGACAGTGGGTGAACACTGAAGCTTTCTTT. Protein: CSVRQWVNTEAFF.

This clone has just one count. The chain employs TRBV5-6 and TRBJ2-5; weak D call: TRBD1 (5 bases). V gave up 3 bases and J gave up 4 bases, with 19 bases separating them. The CDR3 loop spans 16 amino acids. Germline V gene lookup returns CDR1 SGHDT and CDR2 YYEEEE. The CDR3 loop reads CASSSLDSSDGETQYF. CDR3 nucleotides: TGTGCCAGCAGCTCACTCGACAGTTCTGATGGAGAGACCCAGTACTTC.

This clone was recorded a few times. This chain links TRBV5-8 with TRBJ1-1; D gene unclear. With 0 bases removed from V and 1 base from J, the gap between germline ends came to 4 bases. Germline V gene data show CDR1 as SGHTS and CDR2 as YDEGEE. The CDR3 sequence is 13 residues long. This CDR3 is CASSLGANTEAFF. Written as DNA, the CDR3 is TGTGCCAGCAGCTTGGGGGCGAACACTGAAGCTTTCTTT.

The chain couples TRBV5-1 to TRBJ2-2; 8 bases align to TRBD1. Germline CDR1 SGHRS, CDR2 YFSETQ. V shed 0 bases, J shed 2 bases, and the junction held 3 bases outside the gene matches. The CDR3 is 16 residues long. For the CDR3, the DNA is TGCGCCAGCAGCTTGGATGGACAGGGTAACACCGGGGAGCTGTTTTTT. Its protein product is CASSLDGQGNTGELFF.

This clone was picked up one time. V and J are TRBV13 and TRBJ2-2; the match to TRBD2 covers 10 bases. CDR3 length equals 15 residues. With 1 base clipped from V and 6 bases from J, the junction kept 2 bases outside the gene matches. Looked up from germline, CDR1 is PRHDT and CDR2 is FYEKMQ (reference sequence). The DNA for the CDR3 is TGTGCCAGCAGCTTAGCAGCGGGAGGGGCCGGGGAGCTGTTTTTT. Protein: CASSLAAGGAGELFF.

The chain is built from TRBV18 and TRBJ2-7; D uncertain. CDR1 and CDR2 from the germline V gene are KGHSH and LQKENI. V lost 0 bases and J 3 bases, leaving 6 bases between the germline ends. CDR3 length: 13 residues. The CDR3: CASSPPSLYEQYF. The CDR3 nucleotides are TGTGCCAGCTCACCACCGTCCCTCTACGAGCAGTACTTC. Variable domain in full (rest from reference TRBV18 and TRBJ2-7): NAGVMQNPRHLVRRRGQEARLRCSPMKGHSHVYWYRQLPEEGLKFMVYLQKENIIDESGMPKERFSAEFPKEGPSILRIQQVVRGDSAAYFCASSPPSLYEQYFGPGTRLTVT.